Listed below are T cell receptor beta chains from one sample, sequenced in a study of cytomegalovirus exposure and HLA in healthy donors. Sequencing used immunoSEQ multiplex PCR; TCRdb keeps in-frame clones, though not all of them. The table lists about 140,000 clones, 80% of them singletons. Sequenced input: PBMCs. All receptors derive from a man aged 40-49 years in good health and CMV-seronegative. Both conserved end residues are part of each CDR3. The order of the fields is V gene, J gene, CDR3 protein.

TRBV5-1	TRBJ1-1	CASSRPGSQGNTEAFF
TRBV5-1	TRBJ1-2	CASRLTGGVGYTF
TRBV30	TRBJ1-5	CAWSVQGQQPQHF
TRBV5-6	TRBJ1-2	CASSPGTGRANYGYTF
TRBV6-5	TRBJ1-1	CASSYGGVTEAFF
TRBV18	TRBJ1-5	CASSPPERSQSAQHF
TRBV10-3	TRBJ2-2	CAISGDRTNTGELFF
TRBV7-8	TRBJ2-7	CASSSRPADSYEQYF
TRBV30	TRBJ1-2	CAWVGQVTANYGYTF
TRBV1	TRBJ1-1	CTSSQDGIVSDTKEVYTEAFF
TRBV29-1	TRBJ2-3	CSVEGPQGPITDTQYF
TRBV7-9	TRBJ2-6	CASSWGGSGANVLTF
TRBV5-1	TRBJ1-1	CASSPGQGTVTEAFF
TRBV6-1	TRBJ1-1	CASSENSAGNTEAFF
TRBV25-1	TRBJ1-4	CASSDIRDSSEKLFF
TRBV28	TRBJ2-4	CASSPGQGGNIQYF
TRBV30	TRBJ2-2	CAWSVQGLAGGGNTGELFF
TRBV2	TRBJ1-4	CASSRDGGGKLFF
TRBV5-1	TRBJ2-1	CASSLTVPGEQFF
TRBV6-5	TRBJ1-5	CASSYREGQPQHF
TRBV4-1	TRBJ1-1	CASSQEGRGHPNTEAFF
TRBV27	TRBJ2-5	CASSITGKETQYF
TRBV23-1	TRBJ2-2	CASSQRQGTGELFF
TRBV12-5	TRBJ1-1	CASDRGLGDEAFF
TRBV7-9	TRBJ2-7	CATSRAGGPSEQYF
TRBV4-3	TRBJ2-1	CASSQGVYNEQFF
TRBV28	TRBJ1-1	CASSLGGAGNTEAFF
TRBV6-1	TRBJ2-1	CASCLGRGAMDEQFF
TRBV15	TRBJ1-2	CATSRKTLWRGYTF
TRBV4-3	TRBJ1-4	CASSQWTATNEKLFF
TRBV7-3	TRBJ1-6	CATSSTGNSPLHF
TRBV5-4	TRBJ2-5	CASSPGGLAGGSETQYF
TRBV27	TRBJ2-1	CASSSYPSGGVWYEQFF
TRBV10-2	TRBJ1-6	CASSTANSPLHF
TRBV19	TRBJ2-7	CASSSRGAYEQYF
TRBV30	TRBJ1-3	CAWKHRGNTIYF
TRBV4-2	TRBJ2-4	CATAGGAKNIQYF
TRBV6-6	TRBJ1-2	CASSYPPPGQGHGYTF
TRBV27	TRBJ1-1	CASSPGGVGTEAFF
TRBV7-2	TRBJ1-1	CASSLMGQGRLAFF
TRBV6-5	TRBJ1-1	CAGSLNTEAFF
TRBV7-2	TRBJ1-1	CASSLQGWDTEAFF
TRBV12-5	TRBJ1-1	CASGLGGVANTEAFF
TRBV6-1	TRBJ1-2	CASSERTGSAGYGYTF
TRBV25-1	TRBJ1-1	CASSEIADRGAFF
TRBV6-1	TRBJ1-2	CASNSGSYGYTF
TRBV7-2	TRBJ2-7	CASSLRSPVTGLSYEQYF
TRBV27	TRBJ1-2	CASTRTGTVFNYGYTF
TRBV5-4	.	CASRDSAYEQYF
TRBV5-6	TRBJ1-1	CASSSDGTGDTEAFF
TRBV10-3	TRBJ2-3	CAISVIPGTSGGLSTDTQYF
TRBV5-1	TRBJ2-1	CASSLRTEGGRQFF
TRBV7-8	TRBJ2-3	CASSLALRSASDTQYF
TRBV28	TRBJ2-7	CASRKQDTYEQYF
TRBV30	TRBJ1-4	CAWSPTGMPNEKLFF